The entry below describes one T cell receptor beta chain. Its antigen remains unidentified. Primers included in the PCR were 60 Vbeta and 13 Jbeta primers. Only in-frame clones appear in the TCRdb table, and some are missing; sequencing was by immunoSEQ multiplex PCR. The table has some 110,000 clones, 81% seen once. From germline, CDR1 is SGHTA and CDR2 FQGNSA. The CDR3 runs to 13 residues. The ends were cut back, 5 bases at V and 5 bases at J, with 12 bases in the middle. This sample stems from a study of cytomegalovirus exposure and HLA in healthy donors. The study, taken as a whole, reports: According to an earlier analysis, most TCR beta V segments yielded productive rearrangements about 87% or about 30% of the time.

The V call is TRBV7-2, the J call TRBJ2-5; a possible D gene is TRBD1 (6 bases). The TCR was taken from a woman aged 25-40 years in good health and CMV-seronegative. What was sequenced was PBMCs. CDR3 DNA: TGTGCCAGCAGCATGGACAGTGAGGAGACCCAGTACTTC. Translating gives CASSMDSEETQYF.